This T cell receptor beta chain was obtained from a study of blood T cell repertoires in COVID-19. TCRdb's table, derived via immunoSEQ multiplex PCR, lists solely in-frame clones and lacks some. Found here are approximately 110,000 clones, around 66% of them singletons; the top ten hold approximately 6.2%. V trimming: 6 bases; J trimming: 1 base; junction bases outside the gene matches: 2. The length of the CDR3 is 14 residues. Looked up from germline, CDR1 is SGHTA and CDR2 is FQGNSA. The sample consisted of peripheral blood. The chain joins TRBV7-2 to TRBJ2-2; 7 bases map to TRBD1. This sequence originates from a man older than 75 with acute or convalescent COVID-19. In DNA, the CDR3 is TGTGCCAGCAGTTGGACAGGGAACACCGGGGAGCTGTTTTTT. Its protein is CASSWTGNTGELFF.